These 12 T cell receptor beta chains were sequenced from one sample in a study of CD4+ T cells in melanoma. Libraries were prepared by immunoSEQ multiplex PCR; TCRdb keeps only in-frame clonotypes and omits some of them. Here the sample spans some 3,600 clones, around 60% being singletons. The source material was cells from a culture (not recorded whether cultured in vitro). The origin of the receptors is a human donor with melanoma.

This clone is labeled medium-sized. The chain carries TRBV7-8 and TRBJ1-2, with D tentatively TRBD1 (6 bases). V lost 5 bases to trimming and J lost 6 bases, with 13 bases between them. Germline V gene data show CDR1 as SGHVS and CDR2 as FQNEAQ. This CDR3 comprises 13 residues. CDR3 amino acids: CASSATGTHGYTF. CDR3 nucleotides: TGTGCCAGCAGCGCCACCGGGACACATGGCTACACCTTC. The variable domain in full, completed from reference TRBV7-8 and TRBJ1-2, reads GAGVSQSPRYKVAKRGQDVALRCDPISGHVSLFWYQQALGQGPEFLTYFQNEAQLDKSGLPSDRFFAERPEGSVSTLKIQRTQQEDSAVYLCASSATGTHGYTFGSGTRLTVV.

This clone was picked up one time. The rearrangement joins TRBV2 to TRBJ1-2; 7 bases agree with TRBD1. After removal of 5 bases from V and 4 bases from J, the junction contained 7 bases not matched to a gene. The germline CDR1 and CDR2 sequences are SNHLY and FYNNEI. This CDR3 spans 14 amino acids. CDR3 residues: CASSITGTVYGYTF. The DNA of the CDR3 is TGTGCCAGCAGTATAACCGGGACAGTCTATGGCTACACCTTC.

The chain employs TRBV29-1 and TRBJ1-2; the D gene is possibly TRBD1 (6 bases). The germline gives CDR1 SQVTM, CDR2 ANQGSEA. V was clipped by 4 bases and J by 4 bases, with 13 bases between them. This CDR3 comprises 13 residues. Here the CDR3 reads CSVVQGIFYGYTF. CDR3 DNA sequence: TGCAGCGTTGTGCAGGGGATTTTCTATGGCTACACCTTC.

This chain joins TRBV15 and TRBJ2-5; maybe TRBD1 (6 bases). The ends were cut back, 1 base at V and 5 bases at J, with 26 bases in the middle. The CDR3 contains 19 residues. Germline V lookup: CDR1 LNHNV, CDR2 YYDKDF (reference sequence). The CDR3 coding sequence is TGTGCCACCAGCAGAGGTCCTACGGAAAAAGGGGGTTCTAAGGAGACCCAGTACTTC. Its protein is CATSRGPTEKGGSKETQYF.

V gene TRBV27 combines with J gene TRBJ1-5; D uncertain. In germline, CDR1 is MNHEY, CDR2 SMNVEV (reference sequence). Trimming took off 2 bases at V and 3 bases at J, with 11 bases between the two ends. The CDR3 is made up of 15 amino acids. DNA for the CDR3: TGTGCCAGCAGTTTACGGGGTTTTGACAATCAGCCCCAGCATTTT. Translation gives CASSLRGFDNQPQHF.

The V gene is TRBV5-1, the J gene TRBJ1-2; D might be TRBD1 (5 bases). Trimming stripped 0 bases from V and 7 bases from J, with 13 bases between. CDR3 size: 14 residues. CDR1 SGHRS and CDR2 YFSETQ come from the germline V gene. CDR3 residues: CASSLASGQGGYTF. In nucleotides, the CDR3 is TGCGCCAGCAGCTTGGCGTCAGGACAAGGTGGCTACACCTTC.

This clone has just one count. J is TRBJ2-7 and V is TRBV4-2; 9 nucleotides agree with TRBD1. CDR3 length equals 15 residues. Trimming at V came to 5 bases and at J to 6 bases, leaving 11 bases not matched to a gene. CDR1 and CDR2 (germline): LGHNA, YNFKEQ. CDR3 nucleotides: TGTGCCAGCAGCACCACCGGGACAGGGAACGTCGAGCAGTACTTC. Its protein is CASSTTGTGNVEQYF.

This clone was observed a handful of times. The CDR3 bases are TGTGCCAGCAGCCATCCATCTAACTATGGCTACACCTTC. Translation: CASSHPSNYGYTF. This chain connects TRBV4-2 to TRBJ1-2, with D hard to call. Trimming removed 3 bases from V and 0 bases from J, with 5 bases in between. Germline loops: CDR1 LGHNA, CDR2 YNFKEQ. The CDR3 is 13 amino acids.

The rearrangement joins TRBV7-9 to TRBJ2-6; unclear D gene. V lost 6 bases to trimming and J lost 2 bases, with 8 bases between them. The CDR3 runs to 14 residues. In germline, CDR1 is SEHNR, CDR2 FQNEAQ (reference sequence). CDR3 in amino acids: CASSIRTGANVLTF. CDR3 bases: TGTGCCAGCAGTATAAGAACTGGGGCCAACGTCCTGACTTTC.

This chain joins TRBV6-5 and TRBJ2-3; the D gene could be TRBD1 or TRBD2 (5 bases each). Per germline, CDR1 MNHEY and CDR2 SVGAGI. The CDR3 has 14 amino acids. The V gene lost 4 bases and the J gene lost 5 bases, with 13 bases spanning the gap. The CDR3 region is CASSSGPSGDTQYF. In DNA form, the CDR3 reads TGTGCCAGCAGTTCGGGACCTTCGGGAGATACGCAGTATTTT.

This sequence joins TRBV9 and TRBJ2-1; 8 bases line up with TRBD1. Germline CDR1 and CDR2: SGDLS and YYNGEE. The CDR3 has 18 amino acids. With V trimmed by 2 bases and J by 0 bases, 10 bases remained unmatched. The CDR3, as DNA: TGTGCCAGCAGCGTCGACCCGGGACAGGTCCACTCCTACAATGAGCAGTTCTTC. It is translated as CASSVDPGQVHSYNEQFF.

The J gene is TRBJ1-1, the V gene TRBV18; the match to TRBD1 covers 7 bases. Per the germline V gene, CDR1 is KGHSH and CDR2 is LQKENI. Losses at the gene ends were 4 bases for V and 8 bases for J; bases not matched to a gene: 4. The CDR3 is 12 residues long. Here the CDR3 reads CASSHIQGEAFF. As DNA, the CDR3 is TGTGCCAGCTCACACATACAGGGGGAAGCTTTCTTT.